One TCR beta chain is described in this entry. No antigen is known for it. Some clones are missing from TCRdb's copy, which holds only in-frame ones; the method was immunoSEQ multiplex PCR. The data show fewer than 40,000 clones, roughly nine tenths seen once. Trimming left V 11 bases short and J 4 bases short, with 17 bases between. Germline CDR1 reads ENHRY; CDR2 reads SYGVKD. The CDR3 sequence is 13 residues long. This entry belongs to a study of neoadjuvant nivolumab and ipilimumab in lung cancer. Overall study context: The combination arm added day-1 ipilimumab 1 mg/kg to nivolumab 3 mg/kg on days 1, 15, 29. Study conclusions and caveats: Only two of four nivolumab-treated tumors gained richness and clonality by surgery.

The chain joins TRBV10-3 to TRBJ1-2; D perhaps matches TRBD1 (5 bases). The receptor comes from an adult with non-small cell lung cancer. The sample consisted of peripheral blood, taken after neoadjuvant nivolumab, alone or with ipilimumab, at or shortly before surgery. CDR3 amino acids: CAAAPDTVYGYTF. In nucleotides, the CDR3 is TGTGCCGCCGCACCGGACACTGTCTATGGCTACACCTTC.